This T cell receptor beta chain was documented in a study of CD8+ T cells in alopecia areata. Extraction and reverse transcription of RNA yielded cDNA as the sequencing template. The assay was immunoSEQ multiplex PCR, and TCRdb's table has in-frame clones only and misses some. Among 200,000 to 250,000 clones listed, approximately 70% were seen once. V shed 7 bases and J shed 1 base, with 12 bases lying between them. This CDR3 comprises 14 residues. Germline V gene lookup returns CDR1 MNHNS and CDR2 SASEGT. The treatment here: oral pan-JAK inhibitor, 5-10 mg twice daily. In alopecia areata patients, both lesional scalp punch biopsies and peripheral blood were collected.

This receptor was identified in a human donor with alopecia areata. The V gene is TRBV6-1, the J gene TRBJ2-3, with a tentative D call TRBD2 (6 bases). This specimen consisted of CD4+ T cells sorted from blood, obtained around week 44, from a patient treated with tofacitinib. CDR3 nucleotides: TGTGCCAGCACCCTGGAGGGTGGCACAGATACGCAGTATTTT. Its protein is CASTLEGGTDTQYF.